A single sample gave rise to the 30 T cell receptor beta chains below, sequenced in a study of beta chain features in type 1 diabetes. cDNA synthesis used the whole RNA isolate, giving expressed TCRB sequences. Assay: immunoSEQ multiplex PCR; the TCRdb copy retains only in-frame clones and omits some. The data contain around 280,000 clones, about 15% of them singletons. Study conclusions and caveats: Moderate but significant shortening of TCRB CDR3s was recorded in all four CD4+ subsets from Type 1 diabetes patients.

These TCRs are of unknown antigen specificity. The sequencing input was naive CD4+ T cells from blood. The origin of the receptors is a man between 18 and 35 years old with type 1 diabetes.

The V and J genes are TRBV2 and TRBJ2-5; TRBD2 matches at 10 bases. The J segment lost 4 bases and the V segment lost 8 bases, leaving 10 bases of the junction unmatched. This CDR3 region has 15 residues. The V gene's germline CDR1 is SNHLY and CDR2 FYNNEI. The DNA for the CDR3 is TGTGCCAGCGCGGAGAGGTGGACTAGCGGAGAGACCCAGTACTTC. This gives the protein CASAERWTSGETQYF.

The chain recombines TRBV29-1 with TRBJ1-1, with a weak D call TRBD1 (5 bases). The CDR3 contains 13 residues. V lost 4 bases and J 5 bases, leaving 14 bases between the germline ends. The V gene's germline CDR1 is SQVTM and CDR2 ANQGSEA. CDR3 coding DNA: TGCAGCGTTGTCGGGCAGGGATGGACTGAAGCTTTCTTT. This sequence encodes CSVVGQGWTEAFF.

This clone was seen more than once but under ten times. The rearrangement uses TRBV4-3 and TRBJ2-3; 14 bases map to TRBD2. Germline V lookup: CDR1 LGHNA, CDR2 YSLEER. There are 17 residues in the CDR3. V lost 4 bases, J lost 2 bases, and 5 bases stayed unmatched. The CDR3 reads CASSRGLAGGATDTQYF. DNA of the CDR3: TGCGCCAGCAGCCGTGGACTAGCGGGGGGAGCCACAGATACGCAGTATTTT.

The rearrangement links TRBV5-1 to TRBJ2-2; TRBD1 might be the D (5 bases). This CDR3 has 16 amino acids. V gave up 4 bases and J gave up 4 bases, with 17 bases separating them. Looked up from germline, CDR1 is SGHRS and CDR2 is YFSETQ. The CDR3 sequence is CASSPQGPRGTGELFF. The CDR3 DNA sequence: TGCGCCAGCAGCCCCCAGGGTCCAAGGGGCACCGGGGAGCTGTTTTTT. The whole variable domain, remainder taken from reference TRBV5-1 and TRBJ2-2, is KAGVTQTPRYLIKTRGQQVTLSCSPISGHRSVSWYQQTPGQGLQFLFEYFSETQRNKGNFPGRFSGRQFSNSRSEMNVSTLELGDSALYLCASSPQGPRGTGELFFGEGSRLTVL.

This clone was detected only a few times. The V gene is TRBV29-1, the J gene TRBJ2-1; D ambiguous. Per the germline V gene, CDR1 is SQVTM and CDR2 is ANQGSEA. The CDR3 runs 13 residues. With 7 bases removed from V and 0 bases from J, the gap between germline ends came to 10 bases. This CDR3 is CSAGRSSYNEQFF. The DNA of the CDR3 is TGCAGCGCCGGAAGGAGCTCCTACAATGAGCAGTTCTTC.

The chain links TRBV7-9 to TRBJ2-1; D is unclear. The germline CDR1 and CDR2 sequences are SEHNR and FQNEAQ (reference sequence). V lost 2 bases and J lost 5, with 7 bases in between. The length of the CDR3 is 13 residues. The CDR3 nucleotides are TGTGCCAGCAGCTTAAGTGGAGACAATGAGCAGTTCTTC. As protein: CASSLSGDNEQFF.

This clone came up a few times. J is TRBJ2-1 and V is TRBV5-4; perhaps TRBD1 as D (6 bases). The CDR3 consists of 16 residues. V lost 4 bases to trimming and J lost 7 bases, with 21 bases between them. Germline CDR1 is SGHNT and CDR2 is YYREEE (reference sequence). CDR3 sequence: CASSLPQGIGLNEQFF. In nucleotides, the CDR3 is TGTGCCAGCAGCCTTCCACAGGGAATAGGGTTGAATGAGCAGTTCTTC. The full variable domain, completed using reference TRBV5-4 and TRBJ2-1, is ETGVTQSPTHLIKTRGQQVTLRCSSQSGHNTVSWYQQALGQGPQFIFQYYREEENGRGNFPPRFSGLQFPNYSSELNVNALELDDSALYLCASSLPQGIGLNEQFFGPGTRLTVL.

CDR3 region: CASSTHRDGKNIQYF. The CDR3 nucleotides are TGTGCCAGTAGTACCCACAGGGATGGCAAAAACATTCAGTACTTC. The chain couples TRBV19 to TRBJ2-4, with D tentatively TRBD1 (6 bases). The CDR3 sequence is 15 residues long. Germline V CDR1 and CDR2: LNHDA, SQIVND (reference sequence). V lost 4 bases and J lost 3, with 13 bases in between.

This sequence joins TRBV30 and TRBJ2-1; the match to TRBD2 covers 9 bases. Trimming removed 5 bases from V and 7 bases from J; junction bases left unmatched: 9. In germline, CDR1 is GTSNPN, CDR2 SVGIG (reference sequence). The CDR3 contains 14 residues. Here the CDR3 DNA reads TGTGCCTGGGAGCGGGGGGTGGAATTTAATGAGCAGTTCTTC. Protein product: CAWERGVEFNEQFF.

This clone was seen a few times. V is TRBV7-8 and J is TRBJ2-1; 7 bases line up with TRBD2. From germline, CDR1 is SGHVS and CDR2 FQNEAQ. Trimming at V came to 2 bases and at J to 0 bases, leaving 4 bases not matched to a gene. The CDR3 runs 16 residues. The CDR3 reads CASSLQRGRSYNEQFF. For the CDR3, the DNA is TGTGCCAGCAGCTTACAGCGGGGTCGCTCCTACAATGAGCAGTTCTTC.

Only a few counts were recorded for this clone. The chain combines TRBV29-1 with TRBJ1-2, with TRBD1 matching 12 bases. The J segment lost 2 bases and the V segment lost 6 bases, leaving 7 bases of the junction unmatched. CDR1 SQVTM and CDR2 ANQGSEA come from the germline V gene. The CDR3 is 15 residues long. The CDR3: CSVEGQGASNYGYTF. In DNA, the CDR3 is TGCAGCGTCGAGGGACAGGGGGCCTCCAACTATGGCTACACCTTC. The full variable domain, completed using reference TRBV29-1 and TRBJ1-2, is SAVISQKPSRDICQRGTSLTIQCQVDSQVTMMFWYRQQPGQSLTLIATANQGSEATYESGFVIDKFPISRPNLTFSTLTVSNMSPEDSSIYLCSVEGQGASNYGYTFGSGTRLTVV.

The sample holds a few counts of this clone. The V and J genes are TRBV7-2 and TRBJ2-7, with D possibly being TRBD2 (5 bases). This CDR3 contains 14 residues. Deletions cut 3 bases from V and 0 bases from J, with 9 bases between. CDR1 is SGHTA and CDR2 is FQGNSA in the germline V gene. CDR3 protein: CASSLIASSYEQYF. The CDR3 DNA follows: TGTGCCAGCAGCTTGATAGCGTCCTCCTACGAGCAGTACTTC.

This clone was seen more than once but under ten times. This rearrangement joins TRBV4-1 to TRBJ1-2, with TRBD1 matching over 7 bases. The V segment lost 0 bases and the J segment 4 bases; nucleotides outside the gene matches: 5. The CDR3 length is 15 residues. Germline CDR1 reads MGHRA; CDR2 reads YSYEKL. CDR3 bases: TGCGCCAGCAGCCAAGAAAACCGGGACAGCTATGGCTACACCTTC. Protein product: CASSQENRDSYGYTF.

The rearrangement links TRBV5-4 to TRBJ2-2, with 11 bases lining up with TRBD1. V trimming: 8 bases; J trimming: 1 base; junction bases outside the gene matches: 1. The CDR3 runs to 14 residues. Germline V lookup: CDR1 SGHNT, CDR2 YYREEE (reference sequence). CDR3 in DNA: TGTGCCAGAGGGACAGGGGGGAACACCGGGGAGCTGTTTTTT. It yields the protein CARGTGGNTGELFF.

This clone turned up a few times. The chain links TRBV5-1 to TRBJ2-1, with 8 bases matching TRBD1. V trimming: 4 bases; J trimming: 7 bases; junction bases outside the gene matches: 10. Germline CDR1 reads SGHRS; CDR2 reads YFSETQ. The CDR3 totals 15 residues. The CDR3 DNA reads TGCGCCAGCAGCCGAGGACAGGGAGCGAGTAATGAGCAGTTCTTC. Translating it yields CASSRGQGASNEQFF.

This clone was seen a handful of times. V and J are TRBV5-4 and TRBJ2-1; 8 bases agree with TRBD2. Germline-derived CDR1 and CDR2 are SGHNT and YYREEE (reference sequence). The length of the CDR3 is 15 residues. V lost 0 bases to trimming and J lost 4 bases; unmatched junction nucleotides: 3. The CDR3 nucleotides are TGTGCCAGCAGCTTGGCGTTAGCGGGGTACAATGAGCAGTTCTTC. This translates into CASSLALAGYNEQFF.

J is TRBJ2-1 and V is TRBV28; TRBD2 aligns across 9 bases. This CDR3 spans 15 amino acids. J gave up 11 bases and V 7 bases, and 15 bases lay outside the gene matches. Germline CDR1 and CDR2: MDHEN and SYDVKM. Written as DNA, the CDR3 is TGTGCCAGCACTCCTCCGGGGGCTAGCGGGGTTAAGCAGTTCTTC. Protein product: CASTPPGASGVKQFF.

There are a few counts of this clone. CDR3 in DNA: TGTGCCAGCAGCTTAGGAATCGGAGATGGCTACACCTTC. As protein: CASSLGIGDGYTF. J is TRBJ1-2 and V is TRBV11-2; D is uncertain. The CDR3 is 13 amino acids. Germline loops: CDR1 SGHAT, CDR2 FQNNGV. V was trimmed by 1 base and J by 6 bases, leaving 9 bases between them.

The rearrangement joins TRBV28 to TRBJ2-5; possibly TRBD2 for D (6 bases). Per the germline V gene, CDR1 is MDHEN and CDR2 is SYDVKM. Deletions cut 5 bases from V and 0 bases from J, with 13 bases between. There are 15 residues in the CDR3. In DNA form, the CDR3 reads TGTGCCAGCAGTGTTCGGCTAGCGTACCAAGAGACCCAGTACTTC. Its protein is CASSVRLAYQETQYF.

V usage is TRBV28 and J usage is TRBJ2-3; possibly TRBD1 for D (6 bases). Germline CDR1 MDHEN, CDR2 SYDVKM. CDR3 length: 14 residues. Trimming took off 6 bases at V and 1 base at J, with 11 bases between the two ends. CDR3 nucleotide sequence: TGTGCCAGCAGCCTCAGGGGTGGCACAGATACGCAGTATTTT. Protein sequence: CASSLRGGTDTQYF.

The V gene is TRBV28, the J gene TRBJ2-7, with 11 bases that match TRBD1. CDR3 length equals 11 residues. With 7 bases clipped from V and 10 bases from J, the junction kept 3 bases outside the gene matches. CDR1 and CDR2 from the germline V gene are MDHEN and SYDVKM. The CDR3 loop reads CASKGQGEQYF. The CDR3 DNA reads TGTGCCAGCAAGGGACAGGGGGAACAGTACTTC.

This clone was detected a few times. The genes are TRBV29-1 and TRBJ2-2, with 10 nucleotides matching TRBD1. Trimming at V came to 5 bases and at J to 3 bases, leaving 6 bases not matched to a gene. Per germline, CDR1 SQVTM and CDR2 ANQGSEA. The length of the CDR3 is 15 residues. The CDR3 region is CSVYTGTGDTGELFF. In DNA, the CDR3 is TGCAGCGTTTATACGGGGACAGGGGACACCGGGGAGCTGTTTTTT.

The V call is TRBV5-1, the J call TRBJ2-1; 7 positions agree with TRBD2. Germline CDR1 is SGHRS and CDR2 is YFSETQ. This CDR3 region has 12 residues. Trimming took 4 bases from V and 10 from J; bases not matched to a gene: 5. CDR3 DNA sequence: TGCGCCAGCAGCGGGACCGGGGGGGAGCAGTTCTTC. As protein: CASSGTGGEQFF.

This clone was counted only a few times. This sequence joins TRBV6-5 and TRBJ1-5; TRBD1 is a possible D gene (6 bases). The CDR3 loop spans 12 amino acids. Germline CDR1 and CDR2: MNHEY and SVGAGI. The ends were cut back, 6 bases at V and 7 bases at J, with 10 bases in the middle. In nucleotides, the CDR3 is TGTGCCAGCAGGGGGGCGGACCAGCCCCAGCATTTT. It specifies CASRGADQPQHF.

Only a few counts were recorded for this clone. The chain combines TRBV5-1 with TRBJ1-5; 10 bases match TRBD1. CDR1 is SGHRS and CDR2 is YFSETQ in the germline V gene. This CDR3 comprises 15 residues. V shed 4 bases and J 9 bases; nucleotides not matched to a gene: 10. CDR3 nucleotides: TGCGCCAGCAGCCCGGGACAGGGGATATCAGGGCCCCAGCATTTT. The encoded protein is CASSPGQGISGPQHF. Full variable domain (outside the CDR3, taken from reference TRBV5-1 and TRBJ1-5): KAGVTQTPRYLIKTRGQQVTLSCSPISGHRSVSWYQQTPGQGLQFLFEYFSETQRNKGNFPGRFSGRQFSNSRSEMNVSTLELGDSALYLCASSPGQGISGPQHFGDGTRLSIL.

This clone came up a few times. The chain links TRBV5-4 to TRBJ2-7; D unresolved. V lost 4 bases and J lost 7, with 12 bases in between. CDR3 length: 12 residues. CDR1 and CDR2 (germline): SGHNT, YYREEE (reference sequence). This CDR3 is CASSPNPREQYF. For the CDR3, the DNA is TGTGCCAGCAGCCCCAATCCGCGGGAGCAGTACTTC.

In its sample, this clone was seen a few times. The rearrangement uses TRBV9 and TRBJ2-5; 13 bases agree with TRBD2. The J segment lost 5 bases and the V segment lost 0 bases, leaving 7 bases of the junction unmatched. Looked up from germline, CDR1 is SGDLS and CDR2 is YYNGEE. The CDR3 extends over 17 amino acids. CDR3 bases: TGTGCCAGCAGCGTAGGTACTAGCGGGAGGGCCATGGAGACCCAGTACTTC. Translating it yields CASSVGTSGRAMETQYF. The entire variable domain, with the rest obtained from reference TRBV9 and TRBJ2-5, is as follows: DSGVTQTPKHLITATGQRVTLRCSPRSGDLSVYWYQQSLDQGLQFLIQYYNGEERAKGNILERFSAQQFPDLHSELNLSSLELGDSALYFCASSVGTSGRAMETQYFGPGTRLLVL.

The chain links TRBV6-6 to TRBJ2-7; 8 nucleotides line up with TRBD2. The J segment lost 4 bases and the V segment lost 10 bases, leaving 6 bases of the junction unmatched. This CDR3 contains 12 residues. Germline V lookup: CDR1 MNHNY, CDR2 SVGAGI (reference sequence). CDR3: CATAGGKYEQYF. Written as DNA, the CDR3 is TGTGCCACCGCGGGAGGAAAATACGAGCAGTACTTC.

This clone was detected only a few times. The gene calls are TRBV5-4 and TRBJ2-7; perhaps TRBD1 as D (6 bases). Trimming shortened V by 3 bases and J by 5 bases, and 9 bases separated the two germline ends. CDR1 is SGHNT and CDR2 is YYREEE in the germline V gene (reference sequence). CDR3 length: 12 residues. The CDR3 here is CASSSTGDEQYF. CDR3 nucleotides: TGTGCCAGCAGCTCGACAGGCGACGAGCAGTACTTC.

The V and J genes are TRBV30 and TRBJ2-1, with TRBD2 identical over 9 bases. The CDR3 covers 15 residues. V dropped 1 base and J dropped 3; count of bases not matched to a gene: 4. Germline V lookup: CDR1 GTSNPN, CDR2 SVGIG (reference sequence). The CDR3 sequence is CAWSGLAAIYNEQFF. Here the CDR3 DNA reads TGTGCCTGGAGTGGACTAGCGGCTATCTACAATGAGCAGTTCTTC.